This T cell receptor (beta chain) was identified during a study of Ad26.COV2.S vaccination and SARS-CoV-2 variants. Treatment denoted: 19 received Ad26.COV2.S at low or high dose, single or two shots; about five received placebo; per-sample allocation not given. Specimens were obtained on day 63 following the first vaccine or placebo injection. Per the germline V gene, CDR1 is KGHSH and CDR2 is LQKENI. This CDR3 spans 15 amino acids. Trimming took 2 bases from V and 6 from J; bases not matched to a gene: 7. TCRdb's copy holds only in-frame clones and misses some; the assay was immunoSEQ multiplex PCR. The table records roughly 700,000 clones, 70% to 90% of them present only once.

The clonotype originates from a person between 18 and 65 years old who received the Ad26.COV2.S COVID-19 vaccine or a placebo. The chain combines TRBV18 with TRBJ1-2; 9 nucleotides agree with TRBD1. The sample was peripheral blood, taken in a trial of Ad26.COV2.S vaccine versus placebo. This CDR3 reads CASSPGWDRVDGYTF. The DNA for the CDR3 is TGTGCCAGCTCACCAGGTTGGGACAGGGTTGATGGCTACACCTTC.